This T cell receptor beta chain was profiled in a study of T cell responses to AZD1222 COVID-19 vaccine. Sequencing was performed with immunoSEQ multiplex PCR; in TCRdb, only in-frame clones are kept and a portion is missing. The sample shows some 67,000 clones, 80% to 90% of them seen only once. In regard to this clone: Its antigen is undetermined.

Germline-derived CDR1 and CDR2 are SEHNR and FQNEAQ (reference sequence). The CDR3 totals 15 residues. V was pared by 3 bases and J by 0 bases, with 6 bases between. Study results and limitations: With two AZD1222 doses given, Spike-specific TCR breadth and depth both rose. Spike was spanned by vaccine-associated CD4 TCRs, with dominance at 160-218 and 743-854. As reported, nearly half of all spike-specific TCRs target variant regions that are unmutated.

The chain joins TRBV7-9 to TRBJ2-6; D ambiguous. This receptor was identified in an adult who received the AZD1222 COVID-19 vaccine. Sequencing used peripheral blood, obtained 28 days after the second AZD1222 dose. This CDR3 reads CASSFPLSGANVLTF. The CDR3 region has the DNA TGTGCCAGCAGCTTCCCCCTCTCTGGGGCCAACGTCCTGACTTTC.